This TCR beta chain was captured in a study of response to subunit inactivated influenza vaccine. Via MiXCR, TCRdb re-called the RT-PCR reads, giving one row per CDR3 protein. Of approximately 730,000 distinct CDR3 sequences in the sample, approximately 15% were seen once. Comments on this clonotype: Its antigen is still unknown.

Study-level findings and limits: Authors suggested that a seasonal influenza vaccination recruits few new T cells each time.

CDR1 is SEHNR, CDR2 FQNEAQ, per germline (reference sequence). The CDR3 runs to 15 residues. V lost 1 base and J 1 base, leaving 11 bases between the germline ends. The sequence was obtained from a man between 50 and 59 years old who received an inactivated influenza vaccine. This chain connects TRBV7-9 to TRBJ2-7; no clear D. The sample in question was PBMCs from blood, obtained approximately 15 days before vaccination. The CDR3 region has the DNA TGTGCCAGCAGCTTAGGAACAACCTTGTCCTACGAGCAGTACTTC. Translated: CASSLGTTLSYEQYF.